This T cell receptor beta chain was obtained from a study of human T cells and chemical hapten exposure. Points from the study as a whole: Significantly greater numbers of large CDR3 similarity clusters came from expanded TCRs than from controls.

This clonotype was detected many times. The antigen remains undetermined. Sample time point: pre-sensitization, week 0. Described treatment: therapeutic diphenylcyclopropenone sensitization with weekly scalp DPC. TCRdb used MiXCR to reprocess the RACE reads, holding one entry per CDR3 protein. In the table there are more than 300,000 distinct CDR3 sequences, 5.1% of which are singletons. V lost 6 bases and J lost 4; bases outside the gene matches: 9. CDR3 size: 15 residues. This receptor was obtained from a woman between 45 and 65 years old with alopecia areata. Some clones in this sample may be carry-over from other donors' samples. This chain joins TRBV12-3 or TRBV12-4 and TRBJ2-7, with 10 bases fitting TRBD1. The source was whole blood, collected in connection with sensitization to the hapten diphenylcyclopropenone (DPC). CDR3 sequence: CASSPIDRGHYEQYF. In DNA, the CDR3 is TGTGCCAGCAGCCCAATTGACAGGGGGCATTACGAGCAGTACTTC.